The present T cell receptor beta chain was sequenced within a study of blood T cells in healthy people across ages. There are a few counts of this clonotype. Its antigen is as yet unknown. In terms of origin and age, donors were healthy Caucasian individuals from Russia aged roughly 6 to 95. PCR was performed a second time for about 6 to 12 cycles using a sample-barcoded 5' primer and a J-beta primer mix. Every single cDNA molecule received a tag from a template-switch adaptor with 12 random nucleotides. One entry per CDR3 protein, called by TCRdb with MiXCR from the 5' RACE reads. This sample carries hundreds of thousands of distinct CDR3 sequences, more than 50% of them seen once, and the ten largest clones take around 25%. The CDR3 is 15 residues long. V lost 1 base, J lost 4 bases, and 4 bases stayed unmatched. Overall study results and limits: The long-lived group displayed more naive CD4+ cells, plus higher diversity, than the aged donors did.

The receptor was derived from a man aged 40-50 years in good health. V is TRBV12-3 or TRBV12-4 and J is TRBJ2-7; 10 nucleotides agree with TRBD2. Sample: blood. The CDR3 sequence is CASSLGASGSYEQYF. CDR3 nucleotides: TGTGCCAGCAGTTTAGGCGCTAGCGGGAGTTACGAGCAGTACTTC.